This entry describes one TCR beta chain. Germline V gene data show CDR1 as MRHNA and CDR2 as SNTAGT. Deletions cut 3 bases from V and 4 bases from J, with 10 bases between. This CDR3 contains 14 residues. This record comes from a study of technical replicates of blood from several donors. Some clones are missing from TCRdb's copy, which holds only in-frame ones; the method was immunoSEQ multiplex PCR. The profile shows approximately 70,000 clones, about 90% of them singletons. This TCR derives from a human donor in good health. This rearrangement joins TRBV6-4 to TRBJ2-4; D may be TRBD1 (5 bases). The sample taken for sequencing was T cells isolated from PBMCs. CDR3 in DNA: TGTGCCAGCAGTGAAGGCAGGGAAAAAAACATTCAGTACTTC. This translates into CASSEGREKNIQYF.